Shown below are 20 T cell receptor beta chains from a single sample sequenced in a study of regulatory T cells in long-lasting Graves disease. Indicated time point: newly diagnosed GD, antithyroid drugs for less than 3 months. PBMC-extracted RNA yielded the TCR library. Libraries of TCR beta came from iRepertoire HTBI primers plus Arm-PCR of CDR3 regions. TCRdb re-called the multiplex PCR reads through MiXCR, storing one row per CDR3 protein. The sample shows fewer than 550,000 distinct CDR3 sequences, about 16% of them seen only once. This same sample was also part of a study on T cells in Graves' hyperthyroidism and ophthalmopathy.

The sequenced sample was peripheral blood mononuclear cells (PBMCs), obtained at new diagnosis, from a patient treated with antithyroid drugs. These receptors were taken from a woman aged 35-65 years with Graves disease.

This clonotype has more than one count but fewer than ten. This chain uses TRBV12-3 or TRBV12-4 with TRBJ1-6; a weak D match, TRBD1 (5 bases). This CDR3 spans 15 amino acids. Trimming took 2 bases from V and 9 from J, leaving 14 bases between them. The CDR3 protein is CASSLSGGGGSPLHF. The CDR3 DNA follows: TGTGCCAGCAGTTTATCTGGGGGGGGGGGTTCACCCCTCCACTTT.

This clonotype was picked up many times. The genes are TRBV5-1 and TRBJ2-1; D gene uncertain. V lost 0 bases to trimming and J lost 10 bases, with 17 bases between them. CDR3 length: 15 residues. Germline-derived CDR1 and CDR2 are SGHRS and YFSETQ. DNA of the CDR3: TGCGCCAGCAGCTTGGCCGTTGGAAAAGTAGGGGAGCAGTTCTTC. As protein: CASSLAVGKVGEQFF.

This clonotype came up a few times. The rearrangement uses TRBV19 and TRBJ1-5; 8 bases are shared with TRBD1. The ends lost 5 bases at V and 7 bases at J; junction bases unmatched: 7. CDR3 length: 14 residues. Germline lookup yields CDR1 LNHDA and CDR2 SQIVND (reference sequence). The DNA for the CDR3 is TGTGCCAGTAGTGCATTGACAGGGGAACAGCCCCAGCATTTT. Amino acid sequence: CASSALTGEQPQHF.

The chain has TRBV6-5 and TRBJ2-7, with 9 bases identical to TRBD1. CDR1 and CDR2 (germline): MNHEY, SVGAGI. The CDR3 is made up of 15 amino acids. J was trimmed by 3 bases and V by 4 bases; bases with no gene match: 7. The CDR3 nucleotides read TGTGCCAGCAGTTTCCGGGGGACAGGGTTCTACGAGCAGTACTTC. It yields the protein CASSFRGTGFYEQYF.

The chain joins TRBV20-1 to TRBJ2-7; 7 nucleotides line up with TRBD1. CDR1 DFQATT and CDR2 SNEGSKA come from the germline V gene (reference sequence). Unmatched junction bases numbered 5, after V lost 6 bases and J lost 9 bases. The CDR3 loop spans 10 amino acids. This CDR3 is CSARRDRQYF. The CDR3 DNA sequence: TGCAGTGCCCGAAGGGACAGGCAGTACTTC.

This clonotype was picked up many times. This chain uses TRBV2 with TRBJ2-7, with D perhaps matching TRBD1 (5 bases). V was trimmed by 6 bases and J by 0 bases, leaving 15 bases between them. The length of the CDR3 is 15 residues. Germline V lookup: CDR1 SNHLY, CDR2 FYNNEI. The CDR3 DNA reads as TGTGCCAGCAGGCGTGGACACGGAAGCTCCTACGAGCAGTACTTC. Amino acid sequence: CASRRGHGSSYEQYF.

This clonotype turned up a few times. V gene TRBV19 combines with J gene TRBJ2-3, with 11 bases matching TRBD2. V was pared by 4 bases and J by 2 bases, with 14 bases of the junction left unmatched. The CDR3 sequence is 19 residues long. Looked up from germline, CDR1 is LNHDA and CDR2 is SQIVND (reference sequence). This CDR3 is CASSRTESGTSGSTDTQYF. The CDR3 DNA is TGTGCCAGTAGTAGAACAGAGTCCGGGACTAGCGGTTCCACAGATACGCAGTATTTT.

This clonotype was picked up many times. The genes are TRBV6-1 and TRBJ2-7; the D is unclear. The CDR3 is 13 residues long. V was trimmed by 1 base and J by 3 bases, leaving 7 bases between them. Germline values: CDR1 MNHNS, CDR2 SASEGT. The CDR3 coding sequence is TGTGCCAGCAGTGAAGGTCTCTTCTACGAGCAGTACTTC. Translated, it gives CASSEGLFYEQYF.

This chain uses TRBV9 with TRBJ2-5, with 7 positions matching TRBD1. Germline V gene sequence: CDR1 SGDLS, CDR2 YYNGEE. This CDR3 has 17 amino acids. The V segment lost 3 bases and the J segment 5 bases; nucleotides outside the gene matches: 16. DNA for the CDR3: TGTGCCAGCAGCGGAGTCCCTACCCCGGACAGGCGGGAGACCCAGTACTTC. Its translation: CASSGVPTPDRRETQYF.

The genes are TRBV27 and TRBJ1-3; D might be TRBD1 (5 bases). The V gene lost 5 bases and the J gene lost 4 bases, with 15 bases spanning the gap. CDR3 length: 15 amino acids. CDR1 is MNHEY and CDR2 is SMNVEV in the germline V gene (reference sequence). CDR3 DNA sequence: TGTGCCAGCAGTCTCCGCTCGGGGGACGGAAACACCATATATTTT. It yields the protein CASSLRSGDGNTIYF.

A few counts support this clonotype. This chain links TRBV7-9 with TRBJ2-1; 10 bases are a match to TRBD2. Germline loops: CDR1 SEHNR, CDR2 FQNEAQ (reference sequence). The CDR3 sequence is 15 residues long. Unmatched junction bases numbered 5, after V lost 1 base and J lost 8 bases. For the CDR3, the DNA is TGTGCCAGCAGCTTAGGGGGACTAGCGCTCGATGAGCAGTTCTTC. Translated: CASSLGGLALDEQFF.

This clonotype has a count of ten or more. The CDR3 loop is CASSQDTGTDTQYF. The CDR3 DNA reads as TGCGCCAGCAGCCAAGATACAGGAACAGATACGCAGTATTTT. The rearrangement links TRBV4-1 to TRBJ2-3; tentative D call: TRBD1 (5 bases). Trimming removed 0 bases from V and 3 bases from J, with 7 bases in between. The CDR3 runs 14 residues. CDR1 MGHRA and CDR2 YSYEKL come from the germline V gene.

There are many counts of this clonotype. The chain combines TRBV2 with TRBJ1-3, with D maybe TRBD1 (5 bases). The CDR3 loop spans 13 amino acids. Germline assignment: CDR1 SNHLY and CDR2 FYNNEI. Deletions cut 6 bases from V and 4 bases from J, with 10 bases between. The CDR3 DNA reads TGTGCCAGCAGGCAGGGAGGAGGAAACACCATATATTTT. The encoded protein is CASRQGGGNTIYF.

Many counts were recorded for this clonotype. The genes are TRBV10-3 and TRBJ2-2, with 7 bases matching TRBD1. In germline, CDR1 is ENHRY, CDR2 SYGVKD. The V segment lost 11 bases and the J segment 3 bases; nucleotides outside the gene matches: 6. This CDR3 contains 13 residues. The CDR3 nucleotides are TGTGCCTCATGGACAGGCCACACCGGGGAGCTGTTTTTT. Its translation: CASWTGHTGELFF.

This clonotype came up many times. The genes are TRBV11-2 and TRBJ2-7; tentatively, D is TRBD1 or TRBD2 (5 bases each). Germline loops: CDR1 SGHAT, CDR2 FQNNGV. V lost 2 bases and J lost 9, with 20 bases in between. The CDR3 is 15 residues long. The CDR3 region has the DNA TGTGCCAGCAGCTTATACGAGGGGTGGCCTCCGGGGCAGTACTTC. It encodes CASSLYEGWPPGQYF.

This clonotype was picked up many times. The gene calls are TRBV5-1 and TRBJ2-1; 7 positions match TRBD1. Per the germline V gene, CDR1 is SGHRS and CDR2 is YFSETQ. V trimming: 3 bases; J trimming: 8 bases; junction bases outside the gene matches: 5. The CDR3 is made up of 13 amino acids. CDR3 in DNA: TGCGCCAGCAGCTCCAGGGGGATCGATGAGCAGTTCTTC. It is translated as CASSSRGIDEQFF.

This clonotype appeared many times. The J gene is TRBJ1-6, the V gene TRBV2; TRBD1 is a possible D gene (6 bases). The CDR3 is 16 amino acids. The germline V and J ends were trimmed by 6 bases and 1 base, with 13 bases remaining between them. Germline CDR1 reads SNHLY; CDR2 reads FYNNEI. The CDR3 sequence: CASRTGRGSYNSPLHF. CDR3 DNA: TGTGCCAGCAGGACGGGCAGGGGTTCCTATAATTCACCCCTCCACTTT.

This clonotype appeared a few times. The chain has TRBV7-9 and TRBJ2-7; D might be TRBD2 (6 bases). The length of the CDR3 is 14 residues. Trimming cost V 10 bases and J 0 bases, with 16 bases left between them. From germline, CDR1 is SEHNR and CDR2 FQNEAQ (reference sequence). The DNA for the CDR3 is TGTGCCACCGTCCTTAGCGGTACCTCCTACGAGCAGTACTTC. Amino acid sequence: CATVLSGTSYEQYF.

Only a few counts were recorded for this clonotype. The CDR3 DNA is TGTGCCAGCAGCGTGGACAGGGGGCTACCTGAAGCTTTCTTT. Its protein is CASSVDRGLPEAFF. V is TRBV7-2 and J is TRBJ1-1; 11 positions match TRBD1. Germline lookup yields CDR1 SGHTA and CDR2 FQGNSA. After removal of 5 bases from V and 6 bases from J, the junction contained 5 bases not matched to a gene. CDR3 length: 14 amino acids.

This clonotype turned up a few times. The gene calls are TRBV2 and TRBJ2-3; 13 nucleotides align to TRBD2. Germline V CDR1 and CDR2: SNHLY, FYNNEI. The CDR3 is made up of 16 amino acids. Trimming at V came to 4 bases and at J to 5 bases, leaving 6 bases not matched to a gene. The CDR3 is CASSGTSGGWRDTQYF. CDR3 nucleotide sequence: TGTGCCAGCAGTGGGACTAGCGGGGGCTGGAGAGATACGCAGTATTTT.